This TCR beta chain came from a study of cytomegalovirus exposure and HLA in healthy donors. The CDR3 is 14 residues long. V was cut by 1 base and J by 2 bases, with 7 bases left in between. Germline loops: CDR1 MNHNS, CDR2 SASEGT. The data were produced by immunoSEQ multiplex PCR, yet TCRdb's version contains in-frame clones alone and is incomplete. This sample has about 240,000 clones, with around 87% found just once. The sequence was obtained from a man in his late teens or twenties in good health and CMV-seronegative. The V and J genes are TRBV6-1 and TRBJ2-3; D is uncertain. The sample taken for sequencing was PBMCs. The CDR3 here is CASSEGSYTDTQYF. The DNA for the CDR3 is TGTGCCAGCAGTGAAGGTTCTTACACAGATACGCAGTATTTT.